These 16 T cell receptor beta chains originate from one sample sequenced in a study of T cell changes during pregnancy in multiple sclerosis. Sequencing used immunoSEQ multiplex PCR; TCRdb keeps in-frame clones, though not all of them. The sample records around 40,000 clones, 89% being singletons. The specimen comprised CD4+ T cells from peripheral blood mononuclear cells, sampled in the first trimester of pregnancy. The receptors were sampled from a female donor with multiple sclerosis, enrolled in a pregnancy study.

The V and J genes are TRBV5-5 and TRBJ2-3; TRBD2 agrees at 7 bases. V lost 4 bases, J lost 6 bases, and 11 bases stayed unmatched. This CDR3 has 15 residues. The V gene's germline CDR1 is SGHKS and CDR2 YYEKEE (reference sequence). The CDR3 nucleotides are TGTGCCAGCAGCCACCGAACGGGAGGCTGGGATACGCAGTATTTT. Translation gives CASSHRTGGWDTQYF.

V usage is TRBV30 and J usage is TRBJ2-1, with 9 positions matching TRBD2. The ends lost 3 bases at V and 5 bases at J; junction bases unmatched: 8. In germline, CDR1 is GTSNPN, CDR2 SVGIG (reference sequence). CDR3 length: 15 residues. The CDR3 is CAWRVAGALDNEQFF. DNA for the CDR3: TGTGCCTGGAGGGTAGCGGGAGCTTTAGACAATGAGCAGTTCTTC.

Details on this clone: Other DNA sequences in this specimen translate into the identical CDR3. The rearrangement links TRBV19 to TRBJ2-7, with TRBD1 matching 11 bases. The ends lost 4 bases at V and 4 bases at J; junction bases unmatched: 3. The CDR3 extends over 14 amino acids. CDR1 and CDR2 from the germline V gene are LNHDA and SQIVND (reference sequence). In DNA, the CDR3 is TGTGCCAGTAGTACCGGGACAGGGGGGTACGAGCAGTACTTC. It codes for CASSTGTGGYEQYF.

This chain connects TRBV7-9 to TRBJ2-5, with TRBD2 identical over 12 bases. The CDR3 totals 15 residues. V lost 3 bases, J lost 3 bases, and 2 bases stayed unmatched. Germline assignment: CDR1 SEHNR and CDR2 FQNEAQ (reference sequence). CDR3 DNA: TGTGCCAGCAGCTTGGGACTAGCGGGCAAAGAGACCCAGTACTTC. Its translation: CASSLGLAGKETQYF.

The chain uses TRBV27 and TRBJ1-2, with 8 positions matching TRBD1. J was trimmed by 10 bases and V by 5 bases; bases with no gene match: 12. The CDR3 is 14 residues long. CDR1 and CDR2 from the germline V gene are MNHEY and SMNVEV (reference sequence). CDR3 nucleotide sequence: TGTGCCAGCAGTAAAGGGACAGGAAAGTGGGACTACACCTTC. It yields the protein CASSKGTGKWDYTF.

The rearrangement uses TRBV5-1 and TRBJ2-7; tentatively, D is TRBD1 (6 bases). This CDR3 is built from 13 residues. The V gene's germline CDR1 is SGHRS and CDR2 YFSETQ. The germline V and J ends were trimmed by 5 bases and 2 bases, with 11 bases remaining between them. The CDR3 loop reads CASSTRDTYEQYF. Here the CDR3 DNA reads TGCGCCAGCAGTACACGGGACACCTACGAGCAGTACTTC. The entire variable domain, with the rest obtained from reference TRBV5-1 and TRBJ2-7, is as follows: KAGVTQTPRYLIKTRGQQVTLSCSPISGHRSVSWYQQTPGQGLQFLFEYFSETQRNKGNFPGRFSGRQFSNSRSEMNVSTLELGDSALYLCASSTRDTYEQYFGPGTRLTVT.

This clone was counted a single time. This sequence joins TRBV28 and TRBJ1-1, with D uncertain. The germline V and J ends were trimmed by 8 bases and 8 bases, with 12 bases remaining between them. The CDR3 runs 11 residues. Germline V gene lookup returns CDR1 MDHEN and CDR2 SYDVKM. This CDR3 is CASSEPREAFF. As DNA, the CDR3 is TGTGCCAGCTCGGAACCCAGGGAAGCTTTCTTT.

The chain combines TRBV7-8 with TRBJ2-1, with 11 bases fitting TRBD2. The CDR3 length is 15 residues. With V trimmed by 4 bases and J by 8 bases, 7 bases remained unmatched. Germline lookup yields CDR1 SGHVS and CDR2 FQNEAQ. This chain's CDR3 is CASSSTTSGMYEQFF. The CDR3 bases are TGTGCCAGCAGCTCGACGACTAGCGGGATGTATGAGCAGTTCTTC.

The chain combines TRBV30 with TRBJ1-5; 10 bases map to TRBD1. Germline V lookup: CDR1 GTSNPN, CDR2 SVGIG (reference sequence). V shed 2 bases and J 5 bases; nucleotides not matched to a gene: 3. CDR3 length: 14 amino acids. CDR3 in DNA: TGTGCCTGGAGTCGACAGGGGGCTTATCAGCCCCAGCATTTT. It translates to CAWSRQGAYQPQHF.

This chain links TRBV6-5 with TRBJ2-7, with TRBD2 as a possible D gene (6 bases). V was trimmed by 6 bases and J by 9 bases, leaving 18 bases between them. Germline V gives CDR1 MNHEY, CDR2 SVGAGI. The CDR3 contains 13 residues. The CDR3 region has the DNA TGTGCCAGCAGGACTTCGGACGTGGAGGGGCAGTACTTC. It yields the protein CASRTSDVEGQYF.

The rearrangement joins TRBV7-2 to TRBJ1-1, with D uncertain. Per the germline V gene, CDR1 is SGHTA and CDR2 is FQGNSA. This CDR3 spans 13 amino acids. V was trimmed by 4 bases and J by 5 bases, leaving 11 bases between them. The chain's CDR3 is CASSSGPGTEAFF. DNA of the CDR3: TGTGCCAGCAGCTCCGGACCGGGGACTGAAGCTTTCTTT.

V is TRBV9 and J is TRBJ2-1, with 12 nucleotides matching TRBD2. Losses at the gene ends were 4 bases for V and 6 bases for J; bases not matched to a gene: 8. CDR3 length: 16 residues. The germline gives CDR1 SGDLS, CDR2 YYNGEE. The CDR3, as DNA: TGTGCCAGCAGCAAGACTAGCGGGAGATCGGGCAATGAGCAGTTCTTC. Encoded protein: CASSKTSGRSGNEQFF.

The V and J genes are TRBV25-1 and TRBJ1-2; TRBD1 matches 10 bases. The CDR3 is 18 residues long. The V gene end was trimmed by 2 bases and the J gene end by 4 bases; junction bases not matched to a gene: 13. CDR1 is MGHDK and CDR2 is SYGVNS in the germline V gene. For the CDR3, the DNA is TGTGCCAGCAGTGAAGTAGGGTGGACAGGGGGACCCTTCTATGGCTACACCTTC. Protein sequence: CASSEVGWTGGPFYGYTF.

The V and J genes are TRBV7-2 and TRBJ2-5; 8 nucleotides line up with TRBD1. V was pared by 5 bases and J by 4 bases, with 6 bases of the junction left unmatched. This CDR3 has 14 residues. Germline CDR1 reads SGHTA; CDR2 reads FQGNSA. CDR3 protein: CASSPGQGLETQYF. CDR3 bases: TGTGCCAGCAGCCCCGGACAGGGCTTAGAGACCCAGTACTTC.

The rearrangement links TRBV11-3 to TRBJ1-1, with 7 bases fitting TRBD1. After removal of 1 base from V and 7 bases from J, the junction contained 3 bases not matched to a gene. This CDR3 has 13 amino acids. Germline CDR1 is SGHNT and CDR2 is YENEEA. Here the CDR3 reads CASSLGQGGEAFF. The CDR3 DNA reads TGTGCCAGCAGCTTAGGCCAGGGGGGTGAAGCTTTCTTT.

The chain has TRBV7-9 and TRBJ2-7; perhaps TRBD1 as D (6 bases). V shed 5 bases and J shed 0 bases, with 11 bases lying between them. The CDR3 is 14 amino acids. The germline V gene encodes CDR1 SEHNR and CDR2 FQNEAQ (reference sequence). Written as DNA, the CDR3 is TGTGCCAGCAGCAGTACAGGGAGCTCCTACGAGCAGTACTTC. Its translation: CASSSTGSSYEQYF.